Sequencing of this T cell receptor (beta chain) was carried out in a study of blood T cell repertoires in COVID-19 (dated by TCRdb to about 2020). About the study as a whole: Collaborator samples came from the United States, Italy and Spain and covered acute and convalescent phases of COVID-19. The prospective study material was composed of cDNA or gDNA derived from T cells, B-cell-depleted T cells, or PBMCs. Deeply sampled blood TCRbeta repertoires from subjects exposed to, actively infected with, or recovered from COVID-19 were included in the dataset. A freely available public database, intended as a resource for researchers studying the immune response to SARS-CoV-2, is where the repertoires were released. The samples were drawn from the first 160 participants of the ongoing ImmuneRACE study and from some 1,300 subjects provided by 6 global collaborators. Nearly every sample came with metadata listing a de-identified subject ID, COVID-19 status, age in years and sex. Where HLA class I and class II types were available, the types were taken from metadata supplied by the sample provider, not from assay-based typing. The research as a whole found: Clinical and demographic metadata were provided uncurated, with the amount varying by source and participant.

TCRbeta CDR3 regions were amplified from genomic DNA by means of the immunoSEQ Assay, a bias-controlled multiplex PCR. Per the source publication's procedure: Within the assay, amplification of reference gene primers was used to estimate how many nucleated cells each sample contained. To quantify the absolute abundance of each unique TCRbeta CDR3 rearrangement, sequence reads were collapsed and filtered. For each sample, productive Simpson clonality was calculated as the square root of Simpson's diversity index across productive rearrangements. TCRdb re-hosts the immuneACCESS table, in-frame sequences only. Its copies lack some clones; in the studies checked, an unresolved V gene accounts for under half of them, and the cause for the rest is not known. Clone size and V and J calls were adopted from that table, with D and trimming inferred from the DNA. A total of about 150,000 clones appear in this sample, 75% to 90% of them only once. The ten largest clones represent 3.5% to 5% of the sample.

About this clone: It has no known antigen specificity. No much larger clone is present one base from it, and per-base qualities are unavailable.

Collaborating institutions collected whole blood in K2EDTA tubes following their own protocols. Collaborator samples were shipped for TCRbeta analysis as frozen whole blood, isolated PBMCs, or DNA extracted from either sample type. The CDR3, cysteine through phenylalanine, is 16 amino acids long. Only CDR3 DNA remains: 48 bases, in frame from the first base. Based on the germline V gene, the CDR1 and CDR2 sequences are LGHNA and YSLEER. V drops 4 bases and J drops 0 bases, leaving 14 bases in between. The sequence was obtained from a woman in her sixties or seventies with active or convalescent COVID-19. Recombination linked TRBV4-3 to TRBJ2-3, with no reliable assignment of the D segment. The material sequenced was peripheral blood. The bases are TGCGCCAGCAGCCCGTCGCCCCAGACTAGCACAGATACGCAGTATTTT. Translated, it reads CASSPSPQTSTDTQYF.